Shown below are 32 T cell receptor beta chains from a single sample sequenced in a study of control samples from healthy donors and cancer patients. Only in-frame clones appear in the TCRdb table, and some are missing; sequencing was by immunoSEQ multiplex PCR. This table has under 15,000 clones, approximately 94% appearing once. Sequences were obtained from PBMCs. The receptor set was obtained from a man aged 70 or older with head and neck cancer.

In its sample, this clone was seen once. The chain links TRBV6-5 to TRBJ2-5; 8 nucleotides line up with TRBD2. CDR1 is MNHEY and CDR2 is SVGAGI in the germline V gene. The V segment lost 5 bases and the J segment 3 bases; nucleotides outside the gene matches: 8. The CDR3 extends over 15 amino acids. The chain's CDR3 is CASSSSGLGEETQYF. The CDR3, as DNA: TGTGCCAGCAGTAGCTCGGGACTAGGGGAAGAGACCCAGTACTTC.

The CDR3 nucleotides read TGTGCCAGCAGCTTAGGACCGAACAATGAGCAGTTCTTC. Its protein product is CASSLGPNNEQFF. The rearrangement joins TRBV7-9 to TRBJ2-1, with no clear D. The CDR3 extends over 13 amino acids. Trimming removed 1 base from V and 5 bases from J, with 6 bases in between. CDR1 and CDR2 from the germline V gene are SEHNR and FQNEAQ (reference sequence).

The CDR3 region has the DNA TGCGCCAGCAGCCAAGAAGATAGACAGATCAACGTCCTGACTTTC. Translation gives CASSQEDRQINVLTF. V is TRBV4-1 and J is TRBJ2-6, with D possibly being TRBD1 (5 bases). The CDR3 contains 15 residues. V lost 0 bases, J lost 9 bases, and 12 bases lay in between. Per germline, CDR1 MGHRA and CDR2 YSYEKL.

This clone was observed a single time. The gene calls are TRBV28 and TRBJ2-7; D ambiguous. Germline CDR1 is MDHEN and CDR2 is SYDVKM. The V end was cut by 3 bases, the J end by 1 base, with 13 bases between. This CDR3 has 15 residues. DNA for the CDR3: TGTGCCAGCAGTTTTGAAGGGATAGGATCCTACGAGCAGTACTTC. Its protein is CASSFEGIGSYEQYF.

The chain joins TRBV3-1 (or the pseudogene TRBV3-2) to TRBJ2-2, with D perhaps matching TRBD1 (6 bases). V shed 6 bases and J shed 6 bases, with 20 bases lying between them. CDR3 length: 16 residues. Germline CDR1 and CDR2: LGHDT and YNNKEL (reference sequence). The CDR3 nucleotides read TGTGCCAGCAGAGTTGACAGGACTCGCTACTCCGGGGAGCTGTTTTTT. It is translated as CASRVDRTRYSGELFF.

The CDR3 coding sequence is TGTGCCAGCAGCGATGGAAGGACAGGGTTGTACGAGCAGTACTTC. Translation: CASSDGRTGLYEQYF. The chain links TRBV5-6 to TRBJ2-7; 8 positions match TRBD1. From germline, CDR1 is SGHDT and CDR2 YYEEEE. The CDR3 consists of 15 residues. J gave up 4 bases and V 4 bases, and 10 bases lay outside the gene matches.

This chain joins TRBV4-1 and TRBJ2-6, with D perhaps matching TRBD1 (6 bases). From germline, CDR1 is MGHRA and CDR2 YSYEKL. CDR3 length equals 15 residues. Trimming removed 5 bases from V and 1 base from J, with 9 bases in between. The CDR3 region is CASSSQGSGANVLTF. Written as DNA, the CDR3 is TGCGCCAGCAGCTCACAGGGATCTGGGGCCAACGTCCTGACTTTC.

The V gene is TRBV5-6, the J gene TRBJ2-7; a possible D gene is TRBD2 (5 bases). CDR3 length: 12 residues. V was cut by 2 bases and J by 4 bases, with 7 bases left in between. Germline assignment: CDR1 SGHDT and CDR2 YYEEEE. The CDR3 nucleotides are TGTGCCAGCAGCTTCGGGGAATACGAGCAGTACTTC. This gives the protein CASSFGEYEQYF.

This clone was counted a few times. The chain has TRBV18 and TRBJ2-7, with D uncertain. The CDR3 covers 14 residues. V was clipped by 2 bases and J by 2 bases, with 10 bases between them. Looked up from germline, CDR1 is KGHSH and CDR2 is LQKENI. In nucleotides, the CDR3 is TGTGCCAGCTCACCAGCTGACGGAACCTACGAGCAGTACTTC. Its translation: CASSPADGTYEQYF.

The chain links TRBV9 to TRBJ2-2, with D possibly being TRBD1 (5 bases). CDR1 SGDLS and CDR2 YYNGEE come from the germline V gene. The length of the CDR3 is 17 residues. Between the trimmed V and J ends, which lost 3 bases and 8 bases, there was a span of 23 bases. CDR3 residues: CASSALGAGRLGGELFF. CDR3 nucleotides: TGTGCCAGCAGCGCCCTTGGGGCTGGCCGCCTCGGGGGGGAGCTGTTTTTT.

The V gene is TRBV18, the J gene TRBJ1-3, with TRBD1 matching over 9 bases. Germline loops: CDR1 KGHSH, CDR2 LQKENI. V lost 2 bases, J lost 2 bases, and 1 base stayed unmatched. The CDR3 consists of 15 residues. CDR3 amino acids: CASSPWDRAGNTIYF. The CDR3, as DNA: TGTGCCAGCTCACCATGGGACAGGGCTGGAAACACCATATATTTT.

V gene TRBV4-2 combines with J gene TRBJ2-2; weak D call: TRBD1 (6 bases). The V gene lost 0 bases and the J gene lost 6 bases, with 11 bases spanning the gap. Germline V CDR1 and CDR2: LGHNA, YNFKEQ. There are 15 residues in the CDR3. In DNA form, the CDR3 reads TGTGCCAGCAGCCAAGAAAGGGGGATGTCCGGGGAGCTGTTTTTT. It translates to CASSQERGMSGELFF.

The chain employs TRBV28 and TRBJ2-5; tentatively, D is TRBD1 (5 bases). Germline CDR1 reads MDHEN; CDR2 reads SYDVKM. The CDR3 extends over 14 amino acids. The V gene lost 5 bases and the J gene lost 2 bases, with 12 bases spanning the gap. CDR3 amino acids: CASSLMTVQETQYF. The CDR3 nucleotides read TGTGCCAGCAGTCTCATGACAGTGCAAGAGACCCAGTACTTC.

This clone was seen just once. The rearrangement joins TRBV11-3 to TRBJ1-1, with D hard to call. V was pared by 7 bases and J by 11 bases, with 11 bases between. Germline lookup yields CDR1 SGHNT and CDR2 YENEEA. There are 10 residues in the CDR3. CDR3 sequence: CASNPPEAFF. The CDR3 DNA follows: TGTGCCAGCAACCCACCGGAGGCTTTCTTT.

The chain carries TRBV7-8 and TRBJ1-2; TRBD1 matches at 7 bases. The CDR3 runs 17 residues. CDR1 is SGHVS and CDR2 is FQNEAQ in the germline V gene. After removal of 6 bases from V and 2 bases from J, the junction contained 15 bases not matched to a gene. CDR3 region: CASSHSAGGAQNYGYTF. DNA of the CDR3: TGTGCCAGCAGTCATAGCGCAGGGGGGGCCCAAAACTATGGCTACACCTTC.

This chain joins TRBV28 and TRBJ2-7, with TRBD1 identical over 10 bases. The trim removed 5 bases at V and 3 bases at J, leaving 4 bases unmatched. Germline V gene data show CDR1 as MDHEN and CDR2 as SYDVKM. The CDR3 loop spans 14 amino acids. DNA of the CDR3: TGTGCCAGCAGTGGGACAGGGGAAATCTACGAGCAGTACTTC. The encoded protein is CASSGTGEIYEQYF.

This chain uses TRBV10-3 with TRBJ2-1; the match to TRBD2 covers 10 bases. CDR1 and CDR2 (germline): ENHRY, SYGVKD. The CDR3 is 16 amino acids. V was clipped by 0 bases and J by 1 base; unmatched bases: 0. The DNA for the CDR3 is TGTGCCATCAGTGAGTCTAGCGGGAGGTCCTACAATGAGCAGTTCTTC. Translated, it gives CAISESSGRSYNEQFF.

The chain is built from TRBV3-1 (or the pseudogene TRBV3-2) and TRBJ1-2; a possible D gene is TRBD1 (5 bases). The germline CDR1 and CDR2 sequences are LGHDT and YNNKEL (reference sequence). The CDR3 spans 13 residues. Trimming removed 0 bases at V and 5 bases at J, with 7 bases between. The CDR3 DNA follows: TGTGCCAGCAGCCAAGATCGACAGTATGGCTACACCTTC. Translation gives CASSQDRQYGYTF.

The J gene is TRBJ2-3, the V gene TRBV10-3, with TRBD1 matching 7 bases. The CDR3 totals 11 residues. The germline CDR1 and CDR2 sequences are ENHRY and SYGVKD. With 6 bases clipped from V and 6 bases from J, the junction kept 0 bases outside the gene matches. CDR3 protein: CAIRTGDTQYF. Here the CDR3 DNA reads TGTGCCATCAGGACAGGGGATACGCAGTATTTT.

In this sample, this clone is medium-sized (0.01 to 0.1%). This chain uses TRBV3-1 (or the pseudogene TRBV3-2) with TRBJ2-7; unclear D gene. The CDR3 runs 16 residues. Trimming removed 1 base at V and 5 bases at J, with 18 bases between. The germline V gene encodes CDR1 LGHDT and CDR2 YNNKEL (reference sequence). The DNA for the CDR3 is TGTGCCAGCAGCCAAGTCCCCCGCAGGTGGTTGGACGAGCAGTACTTC. Amino acid sequence: CASSQVPRRWLDEQYF.

The V gene is TRBV2, the J gene TRBJ2-5; unclear D gene. Germline lookup yields CDR1 SNHLY and CDR2 FYNNEI. There are 13 residues in the CDR3. The CDR3: CAAGPFRRETQYF. As DNA, the CDR3 is TGTGCTGCAGGCCCCTTTCGAAGGGAGACCCAGTACTTC.

The chain has TRBV9 and TRBJ2-3, with a weak D call TRBD1 (5 bases). V lost 0 bases, J lost 4 bases, and 15 bases lay in between. Looked up from germline, CDR1 is SGDLS and CDR2 is YYNGEE. The CDR3 runs to 16 residues. This CDR3 is CASSVGSGRMADTQYF. The DNA for the CDR3 is TGTGCCAGCAGCGTAGGGTCAGGGCGGATGGCAGATACGCAGTATTTT. The variable domain in full, with the rest retrieved from reference TRBV9 and TRBJ2-3, is DSGVTQTPKHLITATGQRVTLRCSPRSGDLSVYWYQQSLDQGLQFLIQYYNGEERAKGNILERFSAQQFPDLHSELNLSSLELGDSALYFCASSVGSGRMADTQYFGPGTRLTVL.

This sequence joins TRBV7-2 and TRBJ1-3; D remains unclear. The CDR3 has 14 residues. The germline V gene has CDR1 SGHTA and CDR2 FQGNSA. V lost 2 bases and J lost 4, with 9 bases in between. CDR3 sequence: CASSLNPGGNTIYF. The CDR3 coding sequence is TGTGCCAGCAGCTTAAACCCAGGCGGAAACACCATATATTTT.

The chain joins TRBV5-1 to TRBJ2-3, with TRBD2 matching over 10 bases. The germline CDR1 and CDR2 sequences are SGHRS and YFSETQ. This CDR3 is 18 amino acids long. With V trimmed by 3 bases and J by 4 bases, 14 bases remained unmatched. In DNA, the CDR3 is TGCGCCAGCAGCTCCCATGGGACCCTAGCGGGAGAGGCAGATACGCAGTATTTT. It yields the protein CASSSHGTLAGEADTQYF.

The chain recombines TRBV7-9 with TRBJ2-1; D may be TRBD1 (6 bases). There are 15 residues in the CDR3. V was pared by 5 bases and J by 0 bases, with 11 bases between. CDR1 SEHNR and CDR2 FQNEAQ come from the germline V gene (reference sequence). The CDR3 nucleotides are TGTGCCAGCAGCCGGACAGCTAGCTCCTACAATGAGCAGTTCTTC. Translating gives CASSRTASSYNEQFF.

The chain employs TRBV7-9 and TRBJ2-7; D gene unclear. Germline V gene sequence: CDR1 SEHNR, CDR2 FQNEAQ (reference sequence). Trimming removed 7 bases from V and 5 bases from J, with 18 bases in between. The CDR3 consists of 14 residues. The CDR3: CASNSHGKGHEQYF. In nucleotides, the CDR3 is TGTGCCAGCAACTCCCATGGGAAGGGTCACGAGCAGTACTTC.

The chain is built from TRBV5-4 and TRBJ1-2; a weak D match, TRBD1 (6 bases). V lost 7 bases, J lost 4 bases, and 17 bases lay in between. Germline V gene lookup returns CDR1 SGHNT and CDR2 YYREEE (reference sequence). This CDR3 is built from 14 residues. The DNA of the CDR3 is TGTGCCAGCCTAGTACAGGGTCAGGCCTATGGCTACACCTTC. Translated: CASLVQGQAYGYTF.

DNA for the CDR3: TGCGCCAGCAGCCAAAAGCCCACCGGGGAGCTGTTTTTT. Its protein product is CASSQKPTGELFF. The rearrangement joins TRBV5-1 to TRBJ2-2; D unresolved. The CDR3 is 13 amino acids. V was pared by 4 bases and J by 4 bases, with 8 bases between. Germline V gene data show CDR1 as SGHRS and CDR2 as YFSETQ.

The chain is built from TRBV9 and TRBJ1-2, with D tentatively TRBD1 (5 bases). Trimming took 0 bases from V and 8 from J, leaving 29 bases between them. Germline loops: CDR1 SGDLS, CDR2 YYNGEE. The CDR3 consists of 19 residues. The CDR3 loop is CASSVVPGSVLSSFGGYTF. The CDR3 coding sequence is TGTGCCAGCAGCGTAGTCCCAGGGAGCGTACTGTCTTCCTTTGGAGGCTACACCTTC. The full variable domain, completed using reference TRBV9 and TRBJ1-2, is DSGVTQTPKHLITATGQRVTLRCSPRSGDLSVYWYQQSLDQGLQFLIQYYNGEERAKGNILERFSAQQFPDLHSELNLSSLELGDSALYFCASSVVPGSVLSSFGGYTFGSGTRLTVV.

The chain links TRBV24-1 to TRBJ2-5; 7 nucleotides align to TRBD1. This CDR3 contains 14 residues. Looked up from germline, CDR1 is KGHDR and CDR2 is SFDVKD. The V segment lost 2 bases and the J segment 5 bases; nucleotides outside the gene matches: 4. The CDR3 loop reads CATSDSGDSETQYF. The DNA for the CDR3 is TGTGCCACCAGTGATTCCGGGGACAGTGAGACCCAGTACTTC.

CDR3 DNA: TGTGCCAGCAGCCAACAGGGGGACTATGGCTACACCTTC. It codes for CASSQQGDYGYTF. J is TRBJ1-2 and V is TRBV3-1 (or the pseudogene TRBV3-2); 7 bases agree with TRBD1. The V segment lost 2 bases and the J segment 3 bases; nucleotides outside the gene matches: 0. Germline-derived CDR1 and CDR2 are LGHDT and YNNKEL (reference sequence). This CDR3 region has 13 residues.

The chain combines TRBV11-1 with TRBJ2-2; 9 bases are shared with TRBD1. The CDR3 covers 15 residues. V dropped 2 bases and J dropped 5; count of bases not matched to a gene: 3. CDR1 is SGHAT, CDR2 FQDESV, per germline (reference sequence). CDR3 in amino acids: CASSLMGQGTGELFF. CDR3 coding DNA: TGTGCCAGCAGCTTAATGGGACAGGGAACCGGGGAGCTGTTTTTT.